This TCR beta chain was recorded in a study of cytomegalovirus exposure and HLA in healthy donors. Study-level points and caveats: The listing of roughly 160 TCR beta chains classed them as cytomegalovirus-associated.

Some clones are missing from TCRdb's copy, which holds only in-frame ones; the method was immunoSEQ multiplex PCR. The sample contains over 150,000 clones, roughly 86% of which appear only once. Notes on this clone: Its antigen is still unknown.

V was clipped by 4 bases and J by 4 bases; unmatched bases: 7. Germline-derived CDR1 and CDR2 are SGHRS and YFSETQ. This CDR3 is 15 amino acids long. The rearrangement links TRBV5-1 to TRBJ2-1; 8 nucleotides line up with TRBD1. Input material: PBMCs. This clonotype originated in a human donor in good health. DNA for the CDR3: TGCGCCAGCAGCCCCACGGGACAGGTATACAATGAGCAGTTCTTC. Protein: CASSPTGQVYNEQFF.